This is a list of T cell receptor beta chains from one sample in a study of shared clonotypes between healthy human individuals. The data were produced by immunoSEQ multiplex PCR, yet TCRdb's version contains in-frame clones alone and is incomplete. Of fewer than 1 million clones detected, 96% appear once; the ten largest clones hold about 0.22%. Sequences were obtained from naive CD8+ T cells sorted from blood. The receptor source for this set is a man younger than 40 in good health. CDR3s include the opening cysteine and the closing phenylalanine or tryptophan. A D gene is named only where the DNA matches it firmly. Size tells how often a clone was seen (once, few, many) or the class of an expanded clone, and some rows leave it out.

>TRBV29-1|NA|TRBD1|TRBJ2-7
CSVEDHGQGHEQYF
TGCAGCGTTGAAGATCATGGACAGGGCCACGAGCAGTACTTC
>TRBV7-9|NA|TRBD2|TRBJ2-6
CASSPPGGPAGGANVLTF
TGTGCCAGCAGCCCCCCGGGAGGCCCCGCAGGGGGGGCCAACGTCCTGACTTTC
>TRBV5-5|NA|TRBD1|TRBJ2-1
CASSLPGTGGHNEQFF
TGTGCCAGCAGCCTCCCGGGGACAGGGGGCCACAATGAGCAGTTCTTC
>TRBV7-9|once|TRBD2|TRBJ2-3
CASSYGTSGSTDTQYF
TGTGCCAGCAGCTACGGGACTAGCGGCAGCACAGATACGCAGTATTTT
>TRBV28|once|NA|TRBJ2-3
CASSLFDGSGRITDTQYF
TGTGCCAGCAGTTTATTTGATGGCAGCGGACGAATCACAGATACGCAGTATTTT
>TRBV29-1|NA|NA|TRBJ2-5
CSVMVSQETQYF
TGCAGCGTTATGGTCTCCCAAGAGACCCAGTACTTC
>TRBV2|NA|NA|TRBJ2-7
CASSDLGGAAYEQYF
TGTGCCAGCAGTGACTTAGGTGGGGCTGCCTACGAGCAGTACTTC
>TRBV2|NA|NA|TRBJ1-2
CASLARYYGYTF
TGTGCCAGTCTGGCCCGATACTATGGCTACACCTTC
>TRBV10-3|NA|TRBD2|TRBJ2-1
CAISDPRGEEQFF
TGTGCCATCAGTGATCCGCGGGGGGAGGAGCAGTTCTTC
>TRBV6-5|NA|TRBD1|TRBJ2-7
CASSPGTVLEQYF
TGTGCCAGCAGTCCCGGGACAGTACTCGAGCAGTACTTC
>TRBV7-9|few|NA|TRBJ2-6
CASSGGFNVLTF
TGTGCCAGCAGCGGGGGCTTCAACGTCCTGACTTTC
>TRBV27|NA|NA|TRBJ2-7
CASSQQTAGVTYEQYF
TGTGCCAGCAGTCAGCAGACTGCAGGGGTTACCTACGAGCAGTACTTC
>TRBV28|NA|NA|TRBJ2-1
CASTLEGIYNEQFF
TGTGCCAGCACCTTGGAGGGGATTTACAATGAGCAGTTCTTC
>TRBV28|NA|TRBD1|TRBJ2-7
CASSGDRAYEQYF
TGTGCCAGCAGCGGGGACAGAGCCTACGAGCAGTACTTC
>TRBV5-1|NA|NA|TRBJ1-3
CASSFGPGGNTIYF
TGCGCCAGCAGCTTCGGCCCGGGGGGAAACACCATATATTTT
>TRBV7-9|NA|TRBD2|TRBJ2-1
CASSLGLAGGNEQFF
TGTGCCAGCAGCCTGGGGCTAGCGGGAGGCAATGAGCAGTTCTTC